What follows is one T cell receptor beta chain and its context. This clonotype was seen a few times. What antigen it recognizes has not been identified. Base-call qualities are not available, and no considerably larger clone is one nucleotide away. The library was produced with 5' RACE. The sample was run on an Illumina HiSeq 2500. The second PCR ran for about 6 to 12 cycles and used a J-beta primer mix along with a sample-barcoded 5' primer. A unique molecular identifier was introduced onto each TCR beta cDNA molecule by a template-switch 5' adaptor carrying 12 random nucleotides. At least 2.5 million CDR3-containing paired-end reads were obtained from each sample. All of the RNA was converted into first-strand cDNA using the Mint cDNA synthesis kit, with a TRBC-specific oligonucleotide serving as the primer. All cDNA was treated with uracil-DNA glycosylase and then went through a first 18-cycle PCR with the universal primers M1SS and BC2_uni_R. Per the authors' processing: Normalization of each sample was performed by random selection of 1 million high-quality reads, each carrying a distinct molecular identifier. Reads with shared molecular identifiers were discarded instead of being binned into consensus sequences. CDR3 identification, clonotype clustering and error correction used MiTCR with a Q25 quality threshold and the strictest error-elimination algorithm. A nonparametric unseen species model with Euler transformation was used to estimate lower-bound total TCR beta diversity. Using fastp trimming at Q25 and MiXCR clonotype assembly, TCRdb reanalyzed the public sequencing data and kept in-frame beta chains. Identical CDR3 proteins give one entry, which carries the most common genes and DNA. The authors' filters were not applied to this entry. The sample contains about 760,000 distinct CDR3 sequences, around 25% of them found a single time. The biggest ten clones account for 9.4% of the sample.

V and J are truncated by 4 bases and 10 bases respectively, leaving an intervening sequence of 24 bases. The CDR3 goes from the cysteine to the phenylalanine over 16 residues. Just CDR3 DNA is preserved here, 48 bases in frame from base 1. The germline V gene specifies SGHDT as CDR1 and YYEEEE as CDR2. Systemically healthy Caucasian individuals from Russia, around 38 in total and aged roughly 6 to 90 years, were included as donors. Each donor gave about 9.8 milliliters of peripheral blood, drawn into EDTA-treated Vacutainer tubes. Ficoll-Paque density-gradient centrifugation was used to isolate PBMCs, with at least 6 million obtained per sample. Total RNA was extracted from PBMCs with Trizol reagent, with at least 5 micrograms obtained per sample. For every donor, an aliquot of PBMCs went through flow cytometry to measure the percentages of naive CD45RAhigh/CD27high T cells. This entry comes from a study of blood T cells in healthy people across ages (dated by TCRdb to about 2015). Study-level background: In model experiments, roughly one uniquely barcoded TCR beta cDNA molecule per two T cells was captured by template switching. The study measured age-related changes in TCR beta repertoire diversity using deep sequencing normalized with unique cDNA molecular identifiers. The donors were split into four age groups: young (average approximately 16 years), middle-aged (over 35), aged (roughly 60) and long-lived (82). For two donors (one aged 18 to 30 and one aged 80 or older), the study analyzed two additional independent replicas of 1 million unique cDNA reads from the same blood draw.

Summary of the overall study and its limitations: Because profiling used bulk unsorted PBMCs, naive and antigen-experienced compartments could not be compared conclusively. Total diversity estimates from one million sequenced T cells were considered lower bounds and underestimates. The CMV infection status of donors was not known, potentially confounding age-related changes in expanded clonotypes. A strong correlation was found between observed TCR beta diversity and the percentage of naive T cells measured by flow cytometry. Observed TCR beta diversity per million T cells fell roughly linearly with age, and a significant reduction was already apparent by age about 43. Compared with the aged group, more naive CD4+ T cells, fewer expanded clones and increased TCR diversity were shown by the long-lived group, suggesting age selection.

This sample also appeared in a second study, on T cells of mothers and their children. As described in the second report: The donors were nine systemically healthy Caucasian individuals, made up of three mothers and their six children. cDNA synthesis consumed the entire amount of extracted RNA, loaded at around 1.5 ug RNA in each 15 ul reaction. In the second PCR, sample barcodes and 2-4 random nucleotides were introduced via the M1S primer. More than 8 million TCR beta CDR3 reads were obtained from each mother, and some 3 million reads were obtained from each child. TCR recombination output is similarly shaped by thymic selection in related and unrelated pairs, with a minor effect exerted by inherited differences. Normalized repertoire overlap in related mother-child pairs was always slightly higher than in unrelated mother-child pairs, but the difference was never significant. No persistent microchimeric T cell clones were detected, at a sensitivity of roughly 93 clones per million clonotypes. To look for features that set related mother-child pairs apart from unrelated individuals, the researchers ran deep NGS to compare the TCR beta repertoires of mothers and children. Mothers averaged 40 +/- 4 years of age and children averaged around 10 +/- 4 years. After adapter ligation was performed with NEBNext reagents, the libraries were sequenced on an Illumina HiSeq 2000 with 100+100 nt paired-end reads. To prevent cross-contamination, the mother and child libraries were prepared one month apart and sequenced in separate runs. For each donor, somewhere between about 500,000 and 2,000,000 distinct TCR beta clonotypes were identified. Naive TCR beta clonotypes were estimated from low-frequency clonotypes matched to each donor's FACS-determined naive share, without sorting.

The receptor comes from a boy between 10 and 17 years old in good health. The chain is made from TRBV5-6 and TRBJ2-1; the D gene is perhaps TRBD1, on 6 matching bases. The sample taken for sequencing was blood. The CDR3 loop reads CASSQAAGTLFGEQFF. The DNA sequence reads TGTGCCAGCAGCCAAGCCGCCGGGACACTATTTGGGGAGCAGTTCTTC.